This is a list of T cell receptor beta chains from one sample in a study of blood T cell repertoires in COVID-19. Clones were read by immunoSEQ multiplex PCR, and TCRdb kept only the in-frame ones, dropping some. The sample has over 400,000 clones; roughly nine tenths are singletons. What was sequenced was peripheral blood. These receptor sequences come from a woman in her 50s with COVID-19, enrolled during active disease. CDR3s include the opening cysteine and the closing phenylalanine or tryptophan. D genes are given only for firm matches. Clone sizes are given selectively: once, few, many, or a class where the clone is expanded.

>TRBV7-9|NA|NA|TRBJ1-2
TGTGCCAGCTACTGGCCAGACAATGGCTACACCTTC
CASYWPDNGYTF
>TRBV7-9|NA|NA|TRBJ2-7
TGTGCCAGCAGCTTTCCCCGTGGGGCAGGCTCCTACGAGCAGTACTTC
CASSFPRGAGSYEQYF
>TRBV3-1/TRBV3-2|NA|NA|TRBJ1-1
TGTGCCAGCAGCCCCCTTAGGAGTCGCACTGAAGCTTTCTTT
CASSPLRSRTEAFF
>TRBV6-1|NA|NA|TRBJ2-7
TGTGCCAGCAGTGAACAGTCCGGACTTTACTACGAGCAGTACTTC
CASSEQSGLYYEQYF
>TRBV6-1|NA|NA|TRBJ1-4
TGTGCCAGCAGTGAACCACAGGGCTATCGAGAAAAACTGTTTTTT
CASSEPQGYREKLFF
>TRBV5-5|few|TRBD1|TRBJ1-2
TGTGCCAGCAGCTCGGCGGGACAGAACTATGGCTACACCTTC
CASSSAGQNYGYTF
>TRBV12-3/TRBV12-4|NA|NA|TRBJ1-2
TGTGCCAGCAGGCGGGAGGGCGGCTACACCTTC
CASRREGGYTF
>TRBV5-8|NA|NA|TRBJ2-6
TGTGCCAGCAGCATATCGGCGGACTACTCTGGGGCCAACGTCCTGACTTTC
CASSISADYSGANVLTF
>TRBV6-5|NA|NA|TRBJ1-4
TGTGCCAGCGCGGGTGAAAAACTGTTTTTT
CASAGEKLFF
>TRBV5-1|NA|NA|TRBJ2-6
TGCGCCAGCAGTCAAACCATCTATCAGGGGAGAGGGGCCAACGTCCTGACTTTC
CASSQTIYQGRGANVLTF
>TRBV5-1|NA|NA|TRBJ1-1
TGCGCCAGCAGCCGCCCGGGGGAGAACACTGAAGCTTTCTTT
CASSRPGENTEAFF
>TRBV19|once|NA|TRBJ1-5
TGTGCCAGTAGTCCCTTACAGGGTAGGCCCCAGCATTTT
CASSPLQGRPQHF
>TRBV28|NA|NA|TRBJ1-4
TGTGCCAGCAGTTCCTCTATAGAACCGACCGGACTTAGGGAAAAACTGTTTTTT
CASSSSIEPTGLREKLFF
>TRBV7-2|NA|TRBD1|TRBJ2-7
TGTGCCAGCAGCCCATACTCCCAAGGACAGGGGGTACCCTACGAGCAGTACTTC
CASSPYSQGQGVPYEQYF
>TRBV29-1|NA|NA|TRBJ1-3
TGCAGCGTCTCAAGAGGGAGTGGAAACACCATATATTTT
CSVSRGSGNTIYF
>TRBV29-1|NA|TRBD2|TRBJ2-1
TGCAGCGTGTCAGCGGGGGGGAACAATGAGCAGTTCTTC
CSVSAGGNNEQFF
>TRBV28|NA|TRBD1|TRBJ2-5
TGTGCCAGCAGATCCCCGGGACAGGGTCCGGAGACCCAGTACTTC
CASRSPGQGPETQYF
>TRBV24-1|NA|TRBD2|TRBJ2-3
TGTGCCACCAGTGAGGCGGGGGGACTCACAGATACGCAGTATTTT
CATSEAGGLTDTQYF
>TRBV19|NA|TRBD1|TRBJ2-3
TGTGCCAGCCAGGACAGGGCTTCCTCAGATACGCAGTATTTT
CASQDRASSDTQYF
>TRBV7-8|once|TRBD1|TRBJ1-1
TGTGCCAGCAGCTTAGAGGGGACAGGCTGGGGGAACACTGAAGCTTTCTTT
CASSLEGTGWGNTEAFF
>TRBV18|few|TRBD1|TRBJ2-1
TGTGCCAGCTCGCATCCCCGGGACAGGGGAAATGAGCAGTTCTTC
CASSHPRDRGNEQFF
>TRBV6-5|NA|TRBD1|TRBJ2-7
TGTGCCAGCAGTTACGAGGACAGGGCATCCGACGAGCAGTACTTC
CASSYEDRASDEQYF